This is a list of T cell receptor beta chains from one sample in a study of regulatory and conventional T cells in RAG deficiency. The repertoire was sequenced with immunoSEQ multiplex PCR; TCRdb's copy has only in-frame clones and lacks some. The data show 34,000 or so clones, approximately 80% seen once. The sample was also linked to a second study, of regulatory T cells.

The sequenced material came from CD4+ effector T cells sorted from blood. The receptors were gathered from a human donor in good health. Each CDR3 is given with its conserved first and last residue. A D gene is named only where the DNA matches it firmly. Clone size appears in some rows only: once, few, many, or a class for an expanded clone.

j_call d_call clone_size v_call cdr3_nt cdr3_aa
TRBJ1-3 - - TRBV19 TGTGCCAGCTCGCAGGGACCTGGAAACACCATATATTTT CASSQGPGNTIYF
TRBJ1-1 - once TRBV2 TGTGCCAGCAGTGAATTTGTGGGCAGGGGCGCTGCGGACACTGAAGCTTTCTTT CASSEFVGRGAADTEAFF
TRBJ1-4 TRBD1 - TRBV19 TGTGCCAGTAGTCCCGGGACAGGGAAGAATGAAAAACTGTTTTTT CASSPGTGKNEKLFF
TRBJ1-2 - - TRBV19 TGTGCCAGTAGTATTGTGGACCGGTACTATGGCTACACCTTC CASSIVDRYYGYTF
TRBJ2-1 TRBD2 few TRBV5-1 TGCGCCAGCAGTAGCGGGGGTTACAATGAGCAGTTCTTC CASSSGGYNEQFF
TRBJ1-6 TRBD1 few TRBV28 TGTGCCAGCAGTAACAGGGGTACTTCACCCCTCCACTTT CASSNRGTSPLHF
TRBJ1-4 TRBD1 - TRBV5-1 TGCGCCAGCAGCTCGGAGGGGACAGCAAAGGGCGAAAAACTGTTTTTT CASSSEGTAKGEKLFF
TRBJ2-7 - - TRBV5-1 TGCGCCAGCAGCTTGTCCCGAAGATCCTACGAGCAGTACTTC CASSLSRRSYEQYF
TRBJ1-2 - - TRBV6-5 TGTGCCAGCAGTTACTTCGCCAGGGGAAATGGCTACACCTTC CASSYFARGNGYTF
TRBJ2-7 - - TRBV5-1 TGCGCCAGCCGGACAAGGAGGGCCTACGAGCAGTACTTC CASRTRRAYEQYF
TRBJ1-1 - - TRBV5-1 TGCGCCAGCAGCCCGGCCCGGCGGACGAACACTGAAGCTTTCTTT CASSPARRTNTEAFF
TRBJ1-2 TRBD1 - TRBV7-9 TGTGCCAGCAGCAAGACAGGGTTTGGCTACACCTTC CASSKTGFGYTF
TRBJ1-6 TRBD1 - TRBV7-9 TGTGCCAGCAGGGACAGGGTAGGATCACCCCTCCACTTT CASRDRVGSPLHF
TRBJ1-6 - - TRBV2 TGTGCCAGCAGTGAAAGTCAGGTCGGCTATTCACCCCTCCACTTT CASSESQVGYSPLHF
TRBJ1-1 - - TRBV6-5 TGTGCCAGCAGTGCAACAGGGACGAACACTGAAGCTTTCTTT CASSATGTNTEAFF
TRBJ1-6 TRBD1 few TRBV6-1 TGTGCCAGCAGTGAATCTGGACAGGGGCATTCACCCCTCCACTTT CASSESGQGHSPLHF
TRBJ1-2 - - TRBV5-1 TGCGCCAGCAGCTTGCTAACAAACGACTATGGCTACACCTTC CASSLLTNDYGYTF
TRBJ1-2 - - TRBV30 TGTGCCTGTAACGGGCTAAGGACAGTATTTAACTATGGCTACACCTTC CACNGLRTVFNYGYTF
TRBJ1-1 TRBD1 once TRBV5-1 TGCGCCAGCAGCACCGCGGGACAGATGAACACTGAAGCTTTCTTT CASSTAGQMNTEAFF
TRBJ2-5 TRBD1 - TRBV18 TGTGCCAGCTCCCCTGACAGGGCGCAAGAGACCCAGTACTTC CASSPDRAQETQYF
TRBJ2-1 - - TRBV5-1 TGCGCCAGCTATCCCGGGAGCATTAACAATGAGCAGTTCTTC CASYPGSINNEQFF
TRBJ2-3 - - TRBV7-9 TGTGCCAGCAGCTTAACGGGGGGCACCACTAGCACAGATACGCAGTATTTT CASSLTGGTTSTDTQYF
TRBJ1-2 - - TRBV6-6 TGTGCCAGCAGTACTGACGACACAAGCTATGGCTACACCTTC CASSTDDTSYGYTF
TRBJ2-1 TRBD1 - TRBV19 TGTGCCAGTAGGCTCACAGGGGGTTCCGACGATGAGCAGTTCTTC CASRLTGGSDDEQFF
TRBJ1-2 - - TRBV7-3 TGTGCCAGCACCCAAAATCCTGGGGTCGACTATGGCTACACCTTC CASTQNPGVDYGYTF
TRBJ1-1 - once TRBV29-1 TGCAGCGTTGACCGGACAGCGAACACTGAAGCTTTCTTT CSVDRTANTEAFF
TRBJ2-5 TRBD2 - TRBV2 TGTGCCAGCAGTGGGGGGGGTCAGGAGACCCAGTACTTC CASSGGGQETQYF
TRBJ2-7 - - TRBV23-1 TGCGCCAGCAGTCGCCGGGGTCCTTTTCCCTACGAGCAGTACTTC CASSRRGPFPYEQYF
TRBJ2-7 TRBD1 - TRBV11-3 TGTGCCAGCAGCGACAGGGAGAATCCCTACGAGCAGTACTTC CASSDRENPYEQYF
TRBJ1-2 TRBD1 few TRBV6-5 TGTGCCAGCAGCCAGGGACAGGGGTTTTATGGCTACACCTTC CASSQGQGFYGYTF
TRBJ2-3 - - TRBV6-1 TGTGCCAGCAGTGAACAGACAGATACGCAGTATTTT CASSEQTDTQYF
TRBJ1-1 - once TRBV7-3 TGTGCCAGCAGCCTACAGGGAAACACTGAAGCTTTCTTT CASSLQGNTEAFF
TRBJ2-2 TRBD1 few TRBV7-9 TGTGCCAGCAGTCTCCGGGACAGGGACACCGGGGAGCTGTTTTTT CASSLRDRDTGELFF
TRBJ2-2 - - TRBV6-6 TGTGCCAGCAGAGTCCGTGGCGGGGAGCTGTTTTTT CASRVRGGELFF
TRBJ1-2 - - TRBV6-1 TGTGCCAGCAGTGAATTGGCAGGGGCCCCCTATGGCTACACCTTC CASSELAGAPYGYTF
TRBJ2-7 - - TRBV28 TGTGCCAGCAGCACCTGGGTTAACAGGCCTGTTAAGCAGTACTTC CASSTWVNRPVKQYF
TRBJ1-2 - once TRBV7-2 TGTGCCAGCAGCTTTCAGGGGTTCTATGGCTACACCTTC CASSFQGFYGYTF
TRBJ1-1 TRBD1 few TRBV14 TGTGCCAGTCAGGGGGCCCTATACACTGAAGCTTTCTTT CASQGALYTEAFF
TRBJ2-5 - - TRBV19 TGTGCCAGTAGTATCCAAGAGACCCAGTACTTC CASSIQETQYF
TRBJ1-6 - - TRBV9 TGTGCCAGCAGCGTAAAGAGTTATAATTCACCCCTCCACTTT CASSVKSYNSPLHF
TRBJ1-5 TRBD1 - TRBV7-8 TGTGCCAGCAGCTACGGAACGACAGGGGCAGGACAGCCCCAGCATTTT CASSYGTTGAGQPQHF
TRBJ1-5 - - TRBV5-6 TGTGCCAGCAGCCCTAAATTAGGGAATCAGCCCCAGCATTTT CASSPKLGNQPQHF
TRBJ2-5 - - TRBV11-2 TGTGCCAGCAGCCCCCGGGACCCAACCCAAGAGACCCAGTACTTC CASSPRDPTQETQYF
TRBJ2-7 TRBD2 - TRBV6-1 TGTGCCAGCGGGGGGGGTCCCAGCTCCTACGAGCAGTACTTC CASGGGPSSYEQYF
TRBJ1-1 TRBD1 - TRBV29-1 TGCAGCGTTGAGGGTGTACAGGGGGCAACTGAAGCTTTCTTT CSVEGVQGATEAFF
TRBJ1-1 - - TRBV7-3 TGTGCCAGCAGCCCCCGGGCCTGGGGGACTGAAGCTTTCTTT CASSPRAWGTEAFF
TRBJ2-2 - few TRBV6-1 TGTGCCAGCACCTACAGGGAGAACACCGGGGAGCTGTTTTTT CASTYRENTGELFF
TRBJ1-5 TRBD1 - TRBV2 TGTGCCAGTGACAGGGGCCGGAGCAATCAGCCCCAGCATTTT CASDRGRSNQPQHF
TRBJ1-6 - few TRBV6-1 TGTGCCAGCAGTGTCCCTAGGGGATATAATTCACCCCTCCACTTT CASSVPRGYNSPLHF
TRBJ2-7 TRBD1 - TRBV7-9 TGTGCCAGCAGCCAACGGACAGGGCCCTACGAGCAGTACTTC CASSQRTGPYEQYF
TRBJ1-4 - once TRBV6-4 TGTGCCAGCAGTGACTCGGCGGGGGGGGAAAAACTGTTTTTT CASSDSAGGEKLFF
TRBJ1-5 - - TRBV2 TGTGCCAGCAGTGATGATGTCGATCAGCCCCAGCATTTT CASSDDVDQPQHF
TRBJ2-3 TRBD1 - TRBV4-1 TGCGCCAGCAGTCGGACAGGGGGGAGAGATACGCAGTATTTT CASSRTGGRDTQYF
TRBJ1-4 - - TRBV30 TGTGCCTGGAGTGGGGCAGACCGAAATGAAAAACTGTTTTTT CAWSGADRNEKLFF
TRBJ1-1 - - TRBV28 TGTGCCAGCAGTTTAGTCAACACTGAAGCTTTCTTT CASSLVNTEAFF
TRBJ1-5 - - TRBV7-9 TGTGCCAGCAGCTTAGGGGATGGGGGACTCAGCAATCAGCCCCAGCATTTT CASSLGDGGLSNQPQHF
TRBJ2-4 TRBD2 - TRBV7-9 TGTGCCAGCAGTCGACTAGCGGGGGTCTCCCTAGCCAAAAACATTCAGTACTTC CASSRLAGVSLAKNIQYF
TRBJ1-1 TRBD1 - TRBV7-2 TGTGCCAGCAGCTCTCAGAGGACAGGGGTTACTGAAGCTTTCTTT CASSSQRTGVTEAFF